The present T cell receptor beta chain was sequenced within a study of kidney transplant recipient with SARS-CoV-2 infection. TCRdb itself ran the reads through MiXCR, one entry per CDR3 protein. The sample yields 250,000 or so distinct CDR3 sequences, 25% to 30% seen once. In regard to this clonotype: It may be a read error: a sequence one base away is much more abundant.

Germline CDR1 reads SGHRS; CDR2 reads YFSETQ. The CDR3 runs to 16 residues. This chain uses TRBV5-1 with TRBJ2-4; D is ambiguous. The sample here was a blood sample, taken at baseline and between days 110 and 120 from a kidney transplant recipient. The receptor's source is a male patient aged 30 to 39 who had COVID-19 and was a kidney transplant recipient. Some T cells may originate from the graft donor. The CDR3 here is CASPYPSVRKTYGYAF. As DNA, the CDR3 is TGCGCCAGCCCGTATCCATCGGTTCGAAAGACCTATGGCTACGCCTTC.